The 3 T cell receptor beta chains reported below all come from one sample, sequenced in a study of cytomegalovirus exposure and HLA in healthy donors. This PCR relied on a set of 60 Vbeta primers and 13 Jbeta primers. Here immunoSEQ multiplex PCR was the method, and the copy in TCRdb shows in-frame clones only, minus some. Recorded here are 130,000 to 150,000 clones; the top ten clones represent roughly 2.5%. Sequencing was carried out using PBMCs. The origin of the receptors is a man in his forties in good health and CMV-seronegative.

The chain links TRBV10-2 to TRBJ2-2; 11 nucleotides match TRBD2. Germline assignment: CDR1 WSHSY and CDR2 SAAADI. Unmatched junction bases numbered 3, after V lost 2 bases and J lost 7 bases. This CDR3 spans 15 amino acids. The CDR3 nucleotides read TGCGCCAGCAGTGAGCTAGCGGGGGGTCACGGGGAGCTGTTTTTT. Encoded protein: CASSELAGGHGELFF.

The CDR3 nucleotides are TGTGCCAGCAGCTTGGTGGGTACTAATCGATACAATGAGCAGTTCTTC. Protein product: CASSLVGTNRYNEQFF. The chain is built from TRBV5-5 and TRBJ2-1; D unresolved. V was trimmed by 0 bases and J by 4 bases, leaving 14 bases between them. Per the germline V gene, CDR1 is SGHKS and CDR2 is YYEKEE (reference sequence). The CDR3 sequence is 16 residues long.

V usage is TRBV7-3 and J usage is TRBJ2-1; 9 bases are a match to TRBD1. V lost 6 bases, J lost 7 bases, and 13 bases stayed unmatched. The germline gives CDR1 SGHTA, CDR2 FQGTGA. The CDR3 covers 16 residues. CDR3 in amino acids: CASSSTGTGFSNEQFF. In DNA form, the CDR3 reads TGTGCCAGCAGTTCAACCGGGACAGGGTTTTCGAATGAGCAGTTCTTC. The full variable domain, rest sourced from reference TRBV7-3 and TRBJ2-1, is GAGVSQTPSNKVTEKGKYVELRCDPISGHTALYWYRQSLGQGPEFLIYFQGTGAADDSGLPNDRFFAVRPEGSVSTLKIQRTERGDSAVYLCASSSTGTGFSNEQFFGPGTRLTVL.